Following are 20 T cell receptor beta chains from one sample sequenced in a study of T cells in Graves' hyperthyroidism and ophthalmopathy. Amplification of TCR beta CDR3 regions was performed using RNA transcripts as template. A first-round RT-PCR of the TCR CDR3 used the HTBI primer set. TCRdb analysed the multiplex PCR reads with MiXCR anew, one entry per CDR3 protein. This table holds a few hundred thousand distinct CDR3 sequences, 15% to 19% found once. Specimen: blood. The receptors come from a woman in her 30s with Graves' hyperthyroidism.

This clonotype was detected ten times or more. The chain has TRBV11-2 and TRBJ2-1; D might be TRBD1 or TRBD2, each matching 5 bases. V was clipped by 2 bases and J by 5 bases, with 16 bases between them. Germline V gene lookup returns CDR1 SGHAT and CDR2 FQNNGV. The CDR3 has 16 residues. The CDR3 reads CASSLIGAMGHNEQFF. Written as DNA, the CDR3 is TGTGCCAGCAGCTTAATCGGGGCCATGGGGCACAATGAGCAGTTCTTC.

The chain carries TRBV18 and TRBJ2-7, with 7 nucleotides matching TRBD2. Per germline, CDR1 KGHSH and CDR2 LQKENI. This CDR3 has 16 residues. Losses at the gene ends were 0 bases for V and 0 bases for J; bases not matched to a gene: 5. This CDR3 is CASSPPSSGASYEQYF. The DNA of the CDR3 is TGTGCCAGCTCACCACCGTCTAGCGGTGCCTCCTACGAGCAGTACTTC.

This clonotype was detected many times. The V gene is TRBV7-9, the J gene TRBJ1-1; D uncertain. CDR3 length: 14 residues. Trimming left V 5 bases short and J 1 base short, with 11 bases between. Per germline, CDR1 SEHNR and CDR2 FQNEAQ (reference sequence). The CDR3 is CASSRLSGNTEAFF. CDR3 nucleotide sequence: TGTGCCAGCAGCCGCCTTAGTGGGAACACTGAAGCTTTCTTT. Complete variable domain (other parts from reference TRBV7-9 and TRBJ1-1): DTGVSQNPRHKITKRGQNVTFRCDPISEHNRLYWYRQTLGQGPEFLTYFQNEAQLEKSRLLSDRFSAERPKGSFSTLEIQRTEQGDSAMYLCASSRLSGNTEAFFGQGTRLTVV.

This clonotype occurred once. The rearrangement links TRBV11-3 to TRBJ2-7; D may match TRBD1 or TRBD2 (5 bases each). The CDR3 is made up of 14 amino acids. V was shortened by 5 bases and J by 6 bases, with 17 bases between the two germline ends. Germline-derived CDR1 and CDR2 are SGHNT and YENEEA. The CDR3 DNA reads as TGTGCCAGCAGCGCCTCCGGGACCCTCAGCGAGCAGTACTTC. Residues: CASSASGTLSEQYF.

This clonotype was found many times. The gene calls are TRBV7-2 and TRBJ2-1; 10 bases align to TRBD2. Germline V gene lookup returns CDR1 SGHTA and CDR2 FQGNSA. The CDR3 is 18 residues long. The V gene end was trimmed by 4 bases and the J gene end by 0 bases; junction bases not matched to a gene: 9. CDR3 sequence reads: CASSSYLLAGGSYNEQFF. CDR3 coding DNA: TGTGCCAGCAGCTCTTACCTATTAGCGGGAGGCTCCTACAATGAGCAGTTCTTC.

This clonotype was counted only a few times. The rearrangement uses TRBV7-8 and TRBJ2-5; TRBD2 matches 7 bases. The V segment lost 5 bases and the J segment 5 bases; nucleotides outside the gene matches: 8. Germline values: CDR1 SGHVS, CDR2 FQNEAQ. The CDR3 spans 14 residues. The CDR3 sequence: CASSLRRGGETQYF. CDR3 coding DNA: TGTGCCAGCAGCCTCAGGCGGGGAGGGGAGACCCAGTACTTC.

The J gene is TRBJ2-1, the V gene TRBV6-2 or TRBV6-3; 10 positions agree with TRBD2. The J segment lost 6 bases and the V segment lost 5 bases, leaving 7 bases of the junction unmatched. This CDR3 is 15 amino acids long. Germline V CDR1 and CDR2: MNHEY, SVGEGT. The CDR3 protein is CASSHSGRSSNEQFF. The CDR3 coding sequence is TGTGCCAGCAGTCATAGCGGGAGGAGTTCCAATGAGCAGTTCTTC.

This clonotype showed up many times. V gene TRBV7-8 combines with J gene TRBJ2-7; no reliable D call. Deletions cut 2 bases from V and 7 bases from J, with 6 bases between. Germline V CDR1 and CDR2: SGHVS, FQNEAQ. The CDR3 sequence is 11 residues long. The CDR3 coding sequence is TGTGCCAGCAGCTTACGGGTAGAGCAGTACTTC. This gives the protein CASSLRVEQYF.

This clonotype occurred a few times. CDR3 in DNA: TGTGCCAGCAGTTACGCCGAAGACAGGGTTGGGGAGACCCAGTACTTC. Its translation is CASSYAEDRVGETQYF. V and J are TRBV6-2 or TRBV6-3 and TRBJ2-5, with 7 bases matching TRBD1. Germline loops: CDR1 MNHEY, CDR2 SVGEGT. The J segment lost 5 bases and the V segment lost 2 bases, leaving 11 bases of the junction unmatched. This CDR3 comprises 16 residues.

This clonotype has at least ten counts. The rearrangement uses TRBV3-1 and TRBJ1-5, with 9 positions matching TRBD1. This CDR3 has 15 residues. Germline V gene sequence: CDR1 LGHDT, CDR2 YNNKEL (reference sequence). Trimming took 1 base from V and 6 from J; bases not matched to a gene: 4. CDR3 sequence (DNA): TGTGCCAGCAGCCAAGGCGGGACAGGGAGTCAGCCCCAGCATTTT. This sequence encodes CASSQGGTGSQPQHF.

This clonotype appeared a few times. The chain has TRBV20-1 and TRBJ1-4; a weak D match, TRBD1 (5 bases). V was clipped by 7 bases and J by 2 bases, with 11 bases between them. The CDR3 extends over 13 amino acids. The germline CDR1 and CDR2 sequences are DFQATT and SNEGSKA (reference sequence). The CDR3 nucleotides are TGCAGTGTCCCCTGGGGGACTAATGAAAAACTGTTTTTT. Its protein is CSVPWGTNEKLFF.

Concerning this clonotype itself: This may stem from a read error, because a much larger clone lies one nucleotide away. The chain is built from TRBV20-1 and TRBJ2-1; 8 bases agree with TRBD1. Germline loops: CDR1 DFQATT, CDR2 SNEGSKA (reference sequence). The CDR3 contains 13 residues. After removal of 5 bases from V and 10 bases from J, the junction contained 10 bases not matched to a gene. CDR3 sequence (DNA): TGCAGTGCTCCTGGACAGGGTTTGTACGAGCAGTTCTTC. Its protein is CSAPGQGLYEQFF.

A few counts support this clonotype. The CDR3: CASSQSGPEDNEQFF. The CDR3 coding sequence is TGTGCCAGCAGCCAAAGCGGGCCCGAGGACAATGAGCAGTTCTTC. This chain connects TRBV6-1 to TRBJ2-1; maybe TRBD2 (6 bases). The CDR3 contains 15 residues. Germline-derived CDR1 and CDR2 are MNHNS and SASEGT. Trimming pared 6 bases from V and 5 bases from J, leaving 17 bases between.

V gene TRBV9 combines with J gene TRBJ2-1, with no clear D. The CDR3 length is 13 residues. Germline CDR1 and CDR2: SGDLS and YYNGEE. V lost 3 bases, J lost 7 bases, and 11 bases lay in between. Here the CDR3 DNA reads TGTGCCAGCAGCGGACGTAGTGAGAATGAGCAGTTCTTC. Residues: CASSGRSENEQFF. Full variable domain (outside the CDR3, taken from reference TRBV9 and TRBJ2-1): DSGVTQTPKHLITATGQRVTLRCSPRSGDLSVYWYQQSLDQGLQFLIQYYNGEERAKGNILERFSAQQFPDLHSELNLSSLELGDSALYFCASSGRSENEQFFGPGTRLTVL.

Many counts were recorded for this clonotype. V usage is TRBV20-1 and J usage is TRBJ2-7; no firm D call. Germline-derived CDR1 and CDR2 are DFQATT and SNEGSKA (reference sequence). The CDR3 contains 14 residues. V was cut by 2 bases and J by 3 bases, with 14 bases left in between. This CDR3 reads CSARNIATVYEQYF. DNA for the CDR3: TGCAGTGCTAGAAACATAGCCACGGTCTACGAGCAGTACTTC.

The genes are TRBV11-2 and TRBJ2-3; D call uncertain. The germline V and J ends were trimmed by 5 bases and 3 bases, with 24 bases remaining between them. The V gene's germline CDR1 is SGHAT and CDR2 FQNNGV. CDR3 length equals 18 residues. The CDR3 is CASSPRESEAWRTDTQYF. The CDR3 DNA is TGTGCCAGCAGCCCCAGAGAGTCTGAGGCATGGCGAACAGATACGCAGTATTTT. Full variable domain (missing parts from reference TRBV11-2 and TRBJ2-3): EAGVAQSPRYKIIEKRQSVAFWCNPISGHATLYWYQQILGQGPKLLIQFQNNGVVDDSQLPKDRFSAERLKGVDSTLKIQPAKLEDSAVYLCASSPRESEAWRTDTQYFGPGTRLTVL.

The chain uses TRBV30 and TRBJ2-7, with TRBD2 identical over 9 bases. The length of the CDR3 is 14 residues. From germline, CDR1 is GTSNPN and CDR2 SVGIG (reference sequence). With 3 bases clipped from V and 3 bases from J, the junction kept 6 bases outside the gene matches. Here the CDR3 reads CAWRAGGPYYEQYF. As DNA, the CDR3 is TGTGCCTGGAGGGCGGGGGGGCCATACTACGAGCAGTACTTC.

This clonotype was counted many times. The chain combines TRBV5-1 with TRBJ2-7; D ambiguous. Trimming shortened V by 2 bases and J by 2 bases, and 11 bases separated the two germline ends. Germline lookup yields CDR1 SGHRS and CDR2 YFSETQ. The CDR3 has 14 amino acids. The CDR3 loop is CASSLGQVAYEQYF. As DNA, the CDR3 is TGCGCCAGCAGCTTAGGTCAGGTGGCCTACGAGCAGTACTTC.

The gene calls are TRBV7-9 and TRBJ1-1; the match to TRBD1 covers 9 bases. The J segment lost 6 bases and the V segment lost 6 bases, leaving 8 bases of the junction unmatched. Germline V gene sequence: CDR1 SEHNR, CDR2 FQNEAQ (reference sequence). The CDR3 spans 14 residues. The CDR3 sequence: CASRSGTGRAEAFF. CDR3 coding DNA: TGTGCCAGCAGATCCGGGACAGGGCGGGCTGAAGCTTTCTTT.

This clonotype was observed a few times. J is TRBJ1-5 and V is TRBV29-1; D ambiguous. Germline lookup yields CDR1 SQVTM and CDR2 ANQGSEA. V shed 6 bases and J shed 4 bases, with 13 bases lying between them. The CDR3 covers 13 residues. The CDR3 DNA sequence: TGCAGCGTCCTCGAGGCACCAAATCAGCCCCAGCATTTT. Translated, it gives CSVLEAPNQPQHF.